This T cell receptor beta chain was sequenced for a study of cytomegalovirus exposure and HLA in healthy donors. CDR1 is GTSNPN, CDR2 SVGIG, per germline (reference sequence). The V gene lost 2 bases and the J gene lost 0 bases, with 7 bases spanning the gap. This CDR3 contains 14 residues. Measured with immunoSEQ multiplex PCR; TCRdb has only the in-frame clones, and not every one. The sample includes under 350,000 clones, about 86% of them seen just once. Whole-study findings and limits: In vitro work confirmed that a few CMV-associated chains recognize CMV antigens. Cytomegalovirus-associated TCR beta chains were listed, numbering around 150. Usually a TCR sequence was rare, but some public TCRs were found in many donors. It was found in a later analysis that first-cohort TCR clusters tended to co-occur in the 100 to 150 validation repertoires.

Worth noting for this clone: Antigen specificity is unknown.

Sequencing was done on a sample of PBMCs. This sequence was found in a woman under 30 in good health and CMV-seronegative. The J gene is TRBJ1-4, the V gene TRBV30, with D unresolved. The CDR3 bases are TGTGCCTGGAGTCCACTCTCAACTAATGAAAAACTGTTTTTT. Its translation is CAWSPLSTNEKLFF.